This record covers a single T cell receptor (beta chain). Its antigen remains unknown. The data originate from a study of blood T cells in healthy people across ages. General study points: Fewer expanded clones and more diversity marked long-lived versus aged donors.

The V end lost 4 bases, the J end lost 1 base, and 11 bases lay between the germline ends. Germline V gene lookup returns CDR1 LGHDT and CDR2 YNNKEL (reference sequence). CDR3 length: 15 amino acids. PCR was performed a second time for roughly 6 to 12 cycles using a sample-barcoded 5' primer and a J-beta primer mix. Sequencing yielded, for each sample, at least 3 million paired-end reads carrying CDR3. TCRdb independently ran MiXCR on the 5' RACE reads; one entry per CDR3 protein. Here the sample spans 1.5 million to 1.8 million distinct CDR3 sequences, approximately 43% being singletons. Sequencing used blood. The gene calls are TRBV3-1 and TRBJ2-1; D not certain. This clonotype originated in a woman younger than 30 in good health. DNA of the CDR3: TGTGCCAGCAGCCCCTTCAAAGGATCCTACAATGAGCAGTTCTTC. Protein sequence: CASSPFKGSYNEQFF.